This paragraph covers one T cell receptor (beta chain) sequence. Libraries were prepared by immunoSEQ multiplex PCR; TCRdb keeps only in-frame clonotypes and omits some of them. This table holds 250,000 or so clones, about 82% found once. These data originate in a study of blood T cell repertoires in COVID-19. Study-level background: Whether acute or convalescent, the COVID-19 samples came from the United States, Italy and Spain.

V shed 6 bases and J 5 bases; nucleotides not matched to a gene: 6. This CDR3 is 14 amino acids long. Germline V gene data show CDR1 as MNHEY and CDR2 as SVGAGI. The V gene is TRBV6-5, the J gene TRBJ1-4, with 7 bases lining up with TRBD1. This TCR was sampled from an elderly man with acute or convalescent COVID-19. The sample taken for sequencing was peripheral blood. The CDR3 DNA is TGTGCCAGCAGCCAGACAGGGAGGAATGAAAAACTGTTTTTT. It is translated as CASSQTGRNEKLFF.